The TCR beta chain described here comes from a study of blood T cells in healthy people across ages. Whole-study findings and limits: Aged donors had fewer naive CD4+ cells and lower diversity than long-lived donors. Leaving the PBMCs unsorted stopped any conclusive comparison of naive versus antigen-experienced cells.

Together with a sample-barcoded 5' primer, a J-beta primer mix was included in a second PCR lasting roughly 7 to 11 cycles. Every cDNA was tagged by a template-switch adaptor with 12 random nucleotides. Researchers report that each sample yielded at least 2.5 million CDR3-containing paired-end reads. TCRdb called the 5' RACE reads again in MiXCR, with one record for every CDR3 protein. The data show more than 750,000 distinct CDR3 sequences, roughly 28% seen once. Trimming took off 5 bases at V and 7 bases at J, with 18 bases between the two ends. This CDR3 has 15 residues. Germline-derived CDR1 and CDR2 are MNHEY and SVGAGI. For this clonotype: As yet, its antigen is unknown.

Separately, the same data were catalogued under a study of T cells of mothers and their children.

The clonotype originates from a woman in her forties in good health. The rearrangement uses TRBV6-5 and TRBJ2-1, with D perhaps being TRBD1 or TRBD2 (5 bases each). Sequencing input: blood. In nucleotides, the CDR3 is TGTGCCAGCAGTAACCCCCTGAGGGGAGATAATGAGCAGTTCTTC. It specifies CASSNPLRGDNEQFF.